This record covers a single T cell receptor (beta chain). Its antigen remains unidentified. cDNA reverse transcribed from extracted RNA served as the sequencing template. Sequencing used immunoSEQ multiplex PCR; TCRdb keeps in-frame clones, though not all of them. Here the sample spans more than 200,000 clones, around two fifths being singletons. The sample belongs to a study of CD8+ T cells in alopecia areata. Background on the study: Each of the treated patients was given oral tofacitinib, 5 to 10 mg twice daily, for moderate-to-severe alopecia areata. Severity scoring for treated patients was based on the percentage of affected scalp area. Study-level results: Tofacitinib delivered significant drops in scalp clonality and in expanded CD8+ clones among the top 100.

Treatment noted: oral pan-JAK inhibitor, 5-10 mg twice daily. CDR1 and CDR2 from the germline V gene are SQVTM and ANQGSEA. This CDR3 is built from 11 residues. V gave up 3 bases and J gave up 3 bases, with 5 bases separating them. The chain combines TRBV29-1 with TRBJ1-2, with D unclear. This TCR came from a human donor with alopecia areata. The material sequenced was CD4+ T cells sorted from blood, taken around week 37, from a patient treated with tofacitinib. The CDR3: CSVEGDYGYTF. CDR3 nucleotide sequence: TGCAGCGTTGAGGGTGACTATGGCTACACCTTC.